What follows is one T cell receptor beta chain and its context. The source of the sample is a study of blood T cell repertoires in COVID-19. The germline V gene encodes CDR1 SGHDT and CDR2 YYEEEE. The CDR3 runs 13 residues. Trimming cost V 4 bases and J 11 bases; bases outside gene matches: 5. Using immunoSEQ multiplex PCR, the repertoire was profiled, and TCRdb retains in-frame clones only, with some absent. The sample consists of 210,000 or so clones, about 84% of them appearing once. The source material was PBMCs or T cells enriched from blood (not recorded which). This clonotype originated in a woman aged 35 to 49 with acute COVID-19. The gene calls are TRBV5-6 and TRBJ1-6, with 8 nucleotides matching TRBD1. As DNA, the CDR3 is TGTGCCAGCAGCCCCCCGGACAGGGCACCCCTCCACTTT. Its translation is CASSPPDRAPLHF. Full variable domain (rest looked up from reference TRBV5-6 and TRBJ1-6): DAGVTQSPTHLIKTRGQQVTLRCSPKSGHDTVSWYQQALGQGPQFIFQYYEEEERQRGNFPDRFSGHQFPNYSSELNVNALLLGDSALYLCASSPPDRAPLHFGNGTRLTVT.